Each of the 27 T cell receptor beta chains below was sequenced from the same sample in a study of blood T cell repertoires in COVID-19. Libraries were prepared by immunoSEQ multiplex PCR; TCRdb keeps only in-frame clonotypes and omits some of them. The sample holds 100,000 to 150,000 clones; approximately 90% are singletons and the top ten take 7.7%. The sequencing sample was made of peripheral blood. The receptors shown here come from a human donor in a cohort sampled during active COVID-19.

The V call is TRBV18, the J call TRBJ2-7, with 8 nucleotides matching TRBD2. The trim removed 3 bases at V and 5 bases at J, leaving 12 bases unmatched. This CDR3 comprises 16 residues. In germline, CDR1 is KGHSH, CDR2 LQKENI. The CDR3: CASSPGGAGGLNEQYF. DNA of the CDR3: TGTGCCAGCTCACCCGGGGGTGCGGGAGGACTCAACGAGCAGTACTTC.

The J gene is TRBJ1-1, the V gene TRBV27; D call uncertain. The CDR3 is 15 amino acids. Germline V gives CDR1 MNHEY, CDR2 SMNVEV (reference sequence). Trimming stripped 4 bases from V and 5 bases from J, with 17 bases between. The CDR3 sequence is CASSSPIAKGTEAFF. DNA for the CDR3: TGTGCCAGCAGTTCCCCCATAGCGAAAGGGACTGAAGCTTTCTTT.

A single count supports this clone. The V call is TRBV6-5, the J call TRBJ1-3; D remains ambiguous. Germline-derived CDR1 and CDR2 are MNHEY and SVGAGI. This CDR3 is 15 amino acids long. V shed 7 bases and J shed 0 bases, with 13 bases lying between them. The CDR3 DNA reads as TGTGCCAGCACTTCAGGTTCTTACTCTGGAAACACCATATATTTT. Translation gives CASTSGSYSGNTIYF.

The CDR3 sequence is CAGGQPGNTIYF. As DNA, the CDR3 is TGTGCCGGAGGACAGCCTGGAAACACCATATATTTT. The chain joins TRBV19 to TRBJ1-3, with D maybe TRBD1 (6 bases). The CDR3 covers 12 residues. Germline-derived CDR1 and CDR2 are LNHDA and SQIVND (reference sequence). V was clipped by 11 bases and J by 2 bases, with 10 bases between them.

CDR3: CATSDGRGRLYEQYF. DNA for the CDR3: TGTGCCACCAGTGATGGCAGGGGGCGATTGTACGAGCAGTACTTC. The rearrangement joins TRBV24-1 to TRBJ2-7; 8 nucleotides agree with TRBD1. V lost 3 bases to trimming and J lost 4 bases; unmatched junction nucleotides: 7. CDR1 is KGHDR and CDR2 is SFDVKD in the germline V gene. CDR3 length: 15 amino acids.

The chain combines TRBV11-2 with TRBJ2-2; tentative D call: TRBD1 (6 bases). Germline V lookup: CDR1 SGHAT, CDR2 FQNNGV. Trimming stripped 2 bases from V and 4 bases from J, with 14 bases between. CDR3 length: 16 residues. CDR3 in amino acids: CASSLLHQGSTGELFF. The CDR3 DNA follows: TGTGCCAGCAGCTTATTGCATCAGGGGAGCACCGGGGAGCTGTTTTTT. The full variable domain, its missing parts supplied by reference TRBV11-2 and TRBJ2-2, is EAGVAQSPRYKIIEKRQSVAFWCNPISGHATLYWYQQILGQGPKLLIQFQNNGVVDDSQLPKDRFSAERLKGVDSTLKIQPAKLEDSAVYLCASSLLHQGSTGELFFGEGSRLTVL.

The chain combines TRBV24-1 with TRBJ1-6; TRBD1 aligns across 8 bases. The CDR3 length is 13 residues. Germline CDR1 is KGHDR and CDR2 is SFDVKD. The J segment lost 16 bases and the V segment lost 2 bases, leaving 6 bases of the junction unmatched. The CDR3 coding sequence is TGTGCCACCAGTGATTCCGACAGGGGTCTGCTCCACTTT. Translated: CATSDSDRGLLHF.

This chain links TRBV7-6 with TRBJ2-5; 12 positions agree with TRBD2. Germline lookup yields CDR1 SGHVS and CDR2 FNYEAQ. This CDR3 is built from 15 residues. After removal of 5 bases from V and 4 bases from J, the junction contained 5 bases not matched to a gene. The CDR3: CASSPGLAGSETQYF. The CDR3 DNA sequence: TGTGCCAGCAGCCCGGGACTAGCGGGCTCAGAGACCCAGTACTTC.

The J gene is TRBJ2-7, the V gene TRBV4-2; 9 bases fit TRBD2. The junction had 4 bases not matched to a gene; V was cut back by 1 base and J by 0 bases. The CDR3 has 16 amino acids. Looked up from germline, CDR1 is LGHNA and CDR2 is YNFKEQ. The CDR3 protein is CASSQGIAGVSYEQYF. CDR3 in DNA: TGTGCCAGCAGCCAAGGTATAGCGGGAGTCTCCTACGAGCAGTACTTC.

The chain employs TRBV28 and TRBJ1-1, with TRBD1 matching over 7 bases. This CDR3 region has 12 residues. Germline V lookup: CDR1 MDHEN, CDR2 SYDVKM. V trimming: 3 bases; J trimming: 7 bases; junction bases outside the gene matches: 2. The CDR3 DNA sequence: TGTGCCAGCAGTTTGGACAGGTTTGAAGCTTTCTTT. It codes for CASSLDRFEAFF.

The gene calls are TRBV12-3 or TRBV12-4 and TRBJ2-1; 8 nucleotides match TRBD2. The CDR3 runs 12 residues. V lost 3 bases and J lost 9; bases outside the gene matches: 1. This chain's CDR3 is CASSFGGGEQFF. The CDR3 region has the DNA TGTGCCAGCAGTTTCGGGGGGGGTGAGCAGTTCTTC.

This chain joins TRBV19 and TRBJ2-1, with D possibly TRBD1 on 6 matching bases. Trimming cost V 7 bases and J 3 bases, with 13 bases left between them. The CDR3 is 14 residues long. The V gene's germline CDR1 is LNHDA and CDR2 SQIVND (reference sequence). CDR3 sequence: CASKQMDSYNEQFF. CDR3 DNA sequence: TGTGCCAGTAAACAGATGGACAGCTACAATGAGCAGTTCTTC. Full variable domain (remainder filled in from reference TRBV19 and TRBJ2-1): DGGITQSPKYLFRKEGQNVTLSCEQNLNHDAMYWYRQDPGQGLRLIYYSQIVNDFQKGDIAEGYSVSREKKESFPLTVTSAQKNPTAFYLCASKQMDSYNEQFFGPGTRLTVL.

The chain joins TRBV7-2 to TRBJ1-3; D might be TRBD1 (5 bases). Per the germline V gene, CDR1 is SGHTA and CDR2 is FQGNSA. The CDR3 runs to 14 residues. V was trimmed by 3 bases and J by 5 bases, leaving 11 bases between them. CDR3 in DNA: TGTGCCAGCAGCTTCGGGGGGAACCGAAACACCATATATTTT. This sequence encodes CASSFGGNRNTIYF.

The chain carries TRBV5-1 and TRBJ1-4; possibly TRBD1 for D (6 bases). Germline loops: CDR1 SGHRS, CDR2 YFSETQ. V shed 0 bases and J shed 7 bases, with 13 bases lying between them. This CDR3 has 15 residues. CDR3 sequence (DNA): TGCGCCAGCAGCTTGGGGCTGGGAGGGGGTGAAAAACTGTTTTTT. Residues: CASSLGLGGGEKLFF.

V is TRBV6-5 and J is TRBJ2-7; TRBD2 might be the D (6 bases). Deletions cut 6 bases from V and 4 bases from J, with 10 bases between. CDR3 length: 12 amino acids. The germline CDR1 and CDR2 sequences are MNHEY and SVGAGI. CDR3 coding DNA: TGTGCCAGCAGGGCAGGGAGGTACGAGCAGTACTTC. This encodes CASRAGRYEQYF.

The rearrangement links TRBV11-2 to TRBJ1-2; D ambiguous. The CDR3 totals 14 residues. CDR1 is SGHAT and CDR2 is FQNNGV in the germline V gene. V was cut by 4 bases and J by 4 bases, with 13 bases left in between. The CDR3 region has the DNA TGTGCCAGCAGCTCTGGAGGAGGAGGCTATGGCTACACCTTC. This sequence encodes CASSSGGGGYGYTF.

The V call is TRBV7-2, the J call TRBJ2-1, with D tentatively TRBD2 (5 bases). CDR3 length: 14 amino acids. Germline CDR1 is SGHTA and CDR2 is FQGNSA. V lost 1 base, J lost 12 bases, and 16 bases lay in between. The CDR3 DNA sequence: TGTGCCAGCAGCTTAGACGGACTCCAGTTTGGGCAGTTCTTC. Protein product: CASSLDGLQFGQFF.

The genes are TRBV11-2 and TRBJ2-3; 9 nucleotides agree with TRBD2. Germline V gene lookup returns CDR1 SGHAT and CDR2 FQNNGV. The CDR3 is made up of 14 amino acids. With 7 bases clipped from V and 5 bases from J, the junction kept 7 bases outside the gene matches. CDR3 nucleotides: TGTGCCAGCAATGGGGCGGGAGGGAAAGATACGCAGTATTTT. This translates into CASNGAGGKDTQYF.

The chain uses TRBV9 and TRBJ1-2; D unresolved. V was shortened by 0 bases and J by 1 base, with 10 bases between the two germline ends. Germline loops: CDR1 SGDLS, CDR2 YYNGEE. The length of the CDR3 is 15 residues. The CDR3 DNA follows: TGTGCCAGCAGCGTAGCTCCTGAGAATAACTATGGCTACACCTTC. This sequence encodes CASSVAPENNYGYTF.

This sequence joins TRBV3-1 (or the pseudogene TRBV3-2) and TRBJ2-3; D is possibly TRBD2 (6 bases). Trimming took off 1 base at V and 5 bases at J, with 10 bases between the two ends. CDR3 length: 14 amino acids. Germline values: CDR1 LGHDT, CDR2 YNNKEL (reference sequence). The DNA of the CDR3 is TGTGCCAGCAGCCAAGCCCGGGGGATAGATACGCAGTATTTT. This encodes CASSQARGIDTQYF.

V usage is TRBV15 and J usage is TRBJ2-7, with TRBD1 identical over 11 bases. The V gene end was trimmed by 3 bases and the J gene end by 4 bases; junction bases not matched to a gene: 5. The CDR3 totals 15 residues. CDR1 LNHNV and CDR2 YYDKDF come from the germline V gene (reference sequence). CDR3 bases: TGTGCCACCAGCAGTTGGGACAGGGGGATGTACGAGCAGTACTTC. It translates to CATSSWDRGMYEQYF.

The chain couples TRBV6-1 to TRBJ2-2; D remains ambiguous. This CDR3 contains 15 residues. The V and J ends lost 1 base and 3 bases respectively, with 9 bases between them. CDR1 and CDR2 from the germline V gene are MNHNS and SASEGT. CDR3 in DNA: TGTGCCAGCAGTGAAGTGCTTCTAGACACCGGGGAGCTGTTTTTT. Translating gives CASSEVLLDTGELFF.

The chain combines TRBV5-1 with TRBJ2-2, with D perhaps matching TRBD1 (5 bases). The CDR3 totals 14 residues. Trimming cost V 6 bases and J 6 bases, with 15 bases left between them. Germline CDR1 and CDR2: SGHRS and YFSETQ. CDR3 nucleotide sequence: TGCGCCAGCATCGAGCAGGGTGGGGCCGGGGAGCTGTTTTTT. Residues: CASIEQGGAGELFF.

Only one count was recorded for this clone. V usage is TRBV2 and J usage is TRBJ2-2, with TRBD2 matching 11 bases. Unmatched junction bases numbered 9, after V lost 6 bases and J lost 6 bases. The CDR3 runs to 16 residues. CDR1 is SNHLY, CDR2 FYNNEI, per germline. Here the CDR3 reads CASSSNSGRAAGELFF. CDR3 in DNA: TGTGCCAGCAGCTCTAATAGCGGGAGGGCCGCCGGGGAGCTGTTTTTT.

The rearrangement uses TRBV6-5 and TRBJ2-2, with 7 nucleotides matching TRBD1. The CDR3 totals 15 residues. Germline V gives CDR1 MNHEY, CDR2 SVGAGI. The trim removed 5 bases at V and 4 bases at J, leaving 7 bases unmatched. CDR3 sequence (DNA): TGTGCCAGCAGTAGACAGGGAAAGAGCACCGGGGAGCTGTTTTTT. It codes for CASSRQGKSTGELFF.

The genes are TRBV29-1 and TRBJ2-7; 12 nucleotides agree with TRBD1. V was pared by 6 bases and J by 0 bases, with 3 bases of the junction left unmatched. CDR3 size: 14 residues. Germline assignment: CDR1 SQVTM and CDR2 ANQGSEA. The CDR3 sequence: CSVGTGGASYEQYF. CDR3 DNA sequence: TGCAGCGTGGGGACAGGGGGCGCCTCCTACGAGCAGTACTTC.

The rearrangement uses TRBV10-1 and TRBJ1-3; D is unresolved. The V end lost 9 bases, the J end lost 4 bases, and 10 bases lay between the germline ends. This CDR3 comprises 12 residues. Germline CDR1 is WNHNN and CDR2 is SYGVQD (reference sequence). The CDR3 DNA sequence: TGCGCCAGTGGGCAATCGGGAAACACCATATATTTT. Amino acids: CASGQSGNTIYF.